The 6 T cell receptor beta chains listed next were all sequenced from one sample in a study of early T cells in non-severe SARS-CoV-2 infection (dated by TCRdb to the early 2020s). The method behind the library was 5' RACE. Sequencing instrument: NextSeq 500. The raw public data were reprocessed by TCRdb itself: fastp quality trimming at Q25, MiXCR clonotype calling, in-frame beta chains only. Each CDR3 protein gets just one entry, which takes the most common genes and DNA from the rows behind it. This sample is represented by about 27,000 distinct CDR3 sequences; around 5% of them were singletons. The ten largest clones add up to approximately 0.87% of the sample. Sequenced input: whole blood. The receptor set was obtained from an adult who was a healthcare worker with PCR-confirmed SARS-CoV-2 infection or an uninfected control (not recorded which).

This clonotype appeared a single time. The chain combines TRBV20-1 with TRBJ2-7, with D perhaps TRBD2 (6 bases). The V gene's germline CDR1 is DFQATT and CDR2 SNEGSKA (reference sequence). V shed 1 base and J shed 5 bases, with 12 bases lying between them. The CDR3 loop spans 13 amino acids. CDR3 loop: CSARGDWAHEQYF. The CDR3, as DNA: TGCAGTGCTAGAGGGGACTGGGCCCACGAGCAGTACTTC.

This clonotype has a count of ten or more. This chain links TRBV27 with TRBJ2-2; D not certain. CDR3 length: 14 amino acids. The ends were cut back, 3 bases at V and 0 bases at J, with 5 bases in the middle. Per the germline V gene, CDR1 is MNHEY and CDR2 is SMNVEV (reference sequence). This CDR3 is CASSLSANTGELFF. The CDR3 DNA sequence: TGTGCCAGCAGTTTGAGCGCGAACACCGGGGAGCTGTTTTTT.

This clonotype has at least ten counts. The chain has TRBV5-6 and TRBJ2-5; TRBD1 matches 9 bases. Germline CDR1 reads SGHDT; CDR2 reads YYEEEE. The ends lost 2 bases at V and 6 bases at J; junction bases unmatched: 5. The CDR3 runs 14 residues. The CDR3 region has the DNA TGTGCCAGCAGCTTATTGGACAGGGGCCAGACCCAGTACTTC. Protein: CASSLLDRGQTQYF.

V gene TRBV11-2 combines with J gene TRBJ1-3; D not certain. Trimming took off 2 bases at V and 4 bases at J, with 15 bases between the two ends. Germline CDR1 is SGHAT and CDR2 is FQNNGV. This CDR3 contains 16 residues. CDR3 residues: CASSLLPGPGGNTIYF. The CDR3 region has the DNA TGTGCCAGCAGCTTATTGCCTGGGCCTGGAGGAAACACCATATATTTT.

The table lists this clonotype with many counts. The gene calls are TRBV6-2 or TRBV6-3 and TRBJ2-3, with D tentatively TRBD2 (5 bases). Germline assignment: CDR1 MNHEY and CDR2 SVGEGT. Trimming shortened V by 6 bases and J by 6 bases, and 10 bases separated the two germline ends. The length of the CDR3 is 12 residues. The DNA for the CDR3 is TGTGCCAGCAGCCTGAGCGGCGATACGCAGTATTTT. It is translated as CASSLSGDTQYF.

This clonotype was picked up many times. The chain recombines TRBV30 with TRBJ2-4, with D maybe TRBD2 (7 bases). Germline lookup yields CDR1 GTSNPN and CDR2 SVGIG (reference sequence). The CDR3 length is 16 residues. V was pared by 0 bases and J by 1 base, with 13 bases between. The CDR3 DNA is TGTGCCTGGAGTGTAGGGGGGGAAAGTGCCAAAAACATTCAGTACTTC. Residues: CAWSVGGESAKNIQYF.